This T cell receptor beta chain was found in a study of blood T cell repertoires in COVID-19. Study at large: Specimens from acute and convalescent COVID-19 originated in the United States, Italy and Spain. T cells, B-cell-depleted T cells, or PBMCs provided the cDNA or gDNA that served as material.

Between the trimmed V and J ends, which lost 4 bases and 0 bases, there was a span of 11 bases. The CDR3 totals 15 residues. CDR1 and CDR2 from the germline V gene are MNHEY and SVGEGT. Original methodology: Scientists estimated how many nucleated cells there were by amplifying reference gene primers. Repertoires were generated with immunoSEQ multiplex PCR, while TCRdb's copy carries only in-frame clones and drops some. The D gene and trimming were derived from the DNA, and the V and J assignments and clone size from that table. This sample has about 160,000 clones, with about nine tenths found just once.

The origin of this receptor is a woman aged 70 to 79 with acute or convalescent COVID-19. V and J are TRBV6-2 or TRBV6-3 and TRBJ2-3; D is perhaps TRBD1 (5 bases). The sequencing input was peripheral blood. CDR3 bases: TGTGCCAGCAGTTTAGGGGTATCTAGCACAGATACGCAGTATTTT. Translating it yields CASSLGVSSTDTQYF.